This T cell receptor (beta chain) came from a study of T-cell reconstitution after alpha-beta-depleted transplantation in children. Study-level results: Several hundred expanded graft clones reportedly gave rise to the alpha-beta T cells present about two months after transplant.

V was clipped by 3 bases and J by 8 bases; unmatched bases: 2. In germline, CDR1 is KGHDR, CDR2 SFDVKD. The CDR3 covers 13 residues. About this clonotype: Its antigen is still unknown.

Using unique molecular identifiers, the investigators prepared the TCRbeta library. MiXCR, applied by TCRdb to the PCR reads, yields one record per CDR3 protein. The table has 610,000 or so distinct CDR3 sequences, 27% seen once. J is TRBJ2-1 and V is TRBV24-1; 8 nucleotides match TRBD2. This clonotype was obtained from a boy younger than two with Wiskott-Aldrich syndrome, due to receive a stem cell transplant. Sequencing used PBMCs, obtained before TCRalphabeta/CD19-depleted stem cell transplant. The chain's CDR3 is CATSDSGSYEQFF. The CDR3 DNA reads TGTGCCACCAGTGATAGCGGGAGCTATGAGCAGTTCTTC.